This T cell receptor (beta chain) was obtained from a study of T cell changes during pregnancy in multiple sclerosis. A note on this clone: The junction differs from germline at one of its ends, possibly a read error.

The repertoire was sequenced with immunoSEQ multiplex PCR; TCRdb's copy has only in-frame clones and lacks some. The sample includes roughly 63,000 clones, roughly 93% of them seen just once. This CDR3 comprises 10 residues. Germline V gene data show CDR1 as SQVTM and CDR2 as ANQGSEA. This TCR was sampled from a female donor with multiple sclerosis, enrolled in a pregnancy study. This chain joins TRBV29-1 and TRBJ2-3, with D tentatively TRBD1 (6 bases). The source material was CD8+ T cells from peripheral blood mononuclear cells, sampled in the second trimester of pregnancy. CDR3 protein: CSAVGQILSF. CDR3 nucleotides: TGCAGCGCCGTAGGACAGATTTTATCTTTT.